This entry describes one T cell receptor (beta chain). This specimen comes from a study of blood T cells in healthy people across ages. There are 13 residues in the CDR3. CDR1 is MDHEN, CDR2 SYDVKM, per germline. A J-beta primer mix and a sample-barcoded 5' primer were used in a second PCR of roughly 7 to 12 cycles. TCRdb redid the calling of the 5' RACE reads with MiXCR, one entry per CDR3 protein. Among around 1,100,000 distinct CDR3 sequences listed, less than 45% were seen once. Sample: blood. The receptor was derived from a man younger than 35 in good health. The V gene is TRBV28, the J gene TRBJ2-1; D not resolved. The closer fit of TRBJ2-7 to the DNA end suggests the J call may be wrong. CDR3 sequence: CASRARPYNEQYF. The CDR3 DNA follows: TGTGCCAGCAGGGCCCGGCCCTACAATGAGCAGTACTTC.